Presented here are 4 T cell receptor beta chains from one specimen sequenced in a study of Graves' ophthalmopathy and Graves' hyperthyroidism. Amplified TCR beta CDR3 regions were obtained using RNA transcripts as template. HTBI-primed RT-PCR formed the first round, and a multiplex PCR formed the second. Each CDR3 protein gets one entry after TCRdb re-called the multiplex PCR reads with MiXCR. The sample has hundreds of thousands of distinct CDR3 sequences; 40% are singletons. Sequencing was done on a sample of peripheral blood. The receptors derive from an adult man with Graves' ophthalmopathy.

The V and J genes are TRBV20-1 and TRBJ1-6, with D possibly matching TRBD1 (5 bases). The germline V gene encodes CDR1 DFQATT and CDR2 SNEGSKA (reference sequence). The ends were cut back, 3 bases at V and 8 bases at J, with 17 bases in the middle. CDR3 size: 15 residues. This chain's CDR3 is CSASFPGRVDSPLHF. The CDR3 DNA reads TGCAGTGCTAGTTTTCCAGGGCGTGTGGATTCACCCCTCCACTTT.

V gene TRBV9 combines with J gene TRBJ2-7, with unresolved D. CDR1 is SGDLS and CDR2 is YYNGEE in the germline V gene. Trimming shortened V by 4 bases and J by 2 bases, and 16 bases separated the two germline ends. The CDR3 totals 15 residues. The chain's CDR3 is CASSQDIDGAYEQYF. The CDR3 DNA is TGTGCCAGCAGCCAAGATATCGACGGAGCCTACGAGCAGTACTTC.

This clonotype was picked up many times. This sequence joins TRBV24-1 and TRBJ1-5; a weak D match, TRBD1 (5 bases). V lost 3 bases to trimming and J lost 5 bases, with 10 bases between them. CDR1 is KGHDR, CDR2 SFDVKD, per germline. The CDR3 is 14 residues long. CDR3 sequence (DNA): TGTGCCACCAGTGATGCAGGGTTTGATCAGCCCCAGCATTTT. This translates into CATSDAGFDQPQHF.

This clonotype was observed many times. The rearrangement uses TRBV14 and TRBJ1-2; D gene uncertain. V lost 1 base, J lost 12 bases, and 15 bases lay in between. Per germline, CDR1 SGHDN and CDR2 FVKESK. The CDR3 covers 13 residues. The CDR3 spells CASSQAVSGSHTF. CDR3 sequence (DNA): TGTGCCAGCAGCCAAGCTGTGTCCGGCTCCCACACCTTC.